In its sample, the clone carrying this T cell receptor beta chain was seen many times. These data come from a study of T cells in Graves' hyperthyroidism and ophthalmopathy. Amplification of TCR beta CDR3 regions used RNA as the template. During a first-round RT-PCR of the TCR CDR3, the HTBI primer set was used. A single record per CDR3 protein comes from TCRdb applying MiXCR to the multiplex PCR reads. The profile shows approximately 400,000 distinct CDR3 sequences, approximately 14% of them singletons. This TCR was recovered from a woman aged 18-30 years with Graves' hyperthyroidism. The sequenced sample consisted of blood.

This CDR3 reads CAWSLGQGRLGYTF. The CDR3 nucleotides read TGTGCCTGGAGCCTGGGACAGGGAAGGTTAGGCTACACCTTC. The V call is TRBV30, the J call TRBJ1-2; 9 bases fit TRBD1. Germline V gives CDR1 GTSNPN, CDR2 SVGIG (reference sequence). This CDR3 region has 14 residues. V was clipped by 3 bases and J by 8 bases; unmatched bases: 10.